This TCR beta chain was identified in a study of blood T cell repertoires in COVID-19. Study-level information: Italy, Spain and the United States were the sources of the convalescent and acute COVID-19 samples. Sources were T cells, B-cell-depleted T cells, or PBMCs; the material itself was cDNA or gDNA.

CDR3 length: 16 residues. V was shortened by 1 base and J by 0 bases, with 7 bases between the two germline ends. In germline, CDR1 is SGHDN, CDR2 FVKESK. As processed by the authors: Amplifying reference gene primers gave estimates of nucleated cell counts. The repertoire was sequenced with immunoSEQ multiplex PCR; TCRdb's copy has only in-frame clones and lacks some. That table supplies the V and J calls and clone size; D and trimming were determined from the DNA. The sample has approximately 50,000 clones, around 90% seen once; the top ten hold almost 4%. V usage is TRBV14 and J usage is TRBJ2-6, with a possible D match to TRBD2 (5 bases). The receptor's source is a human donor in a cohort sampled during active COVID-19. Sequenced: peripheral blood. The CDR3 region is CASSQVAISGANVLTF. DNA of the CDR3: TGTGCCAGCAGCCAAGTAGCGATCTCTGGGGCCAACGTCCTGACTTTC.